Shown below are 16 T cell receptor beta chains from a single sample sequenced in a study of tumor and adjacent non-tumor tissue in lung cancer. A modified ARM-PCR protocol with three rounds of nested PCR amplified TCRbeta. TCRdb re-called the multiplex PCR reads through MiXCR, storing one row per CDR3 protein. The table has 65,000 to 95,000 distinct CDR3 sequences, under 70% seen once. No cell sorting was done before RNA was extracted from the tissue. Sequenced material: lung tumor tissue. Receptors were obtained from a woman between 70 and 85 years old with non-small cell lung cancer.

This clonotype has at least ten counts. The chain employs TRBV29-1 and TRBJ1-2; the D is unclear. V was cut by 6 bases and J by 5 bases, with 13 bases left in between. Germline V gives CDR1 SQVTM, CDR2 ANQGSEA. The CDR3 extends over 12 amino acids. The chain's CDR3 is CSVGEDQYGYTF. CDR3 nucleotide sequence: TGCAGCGTGGGTGAAGACCAATATGGCTACACCTTC.

As DNA, the CDR3 is TGCAGCGTGGGGGACAGGGCTGGCACAGATACGCAGTATTTT. This sequence encodes CSVGDRAGTDTQYF. The chain uses TRBV29-1 and TRBJ2-3; 9 nucleotides line up with TRBD1. The trim removed 6 bases at V and 1 base at J, leaving 5 bases unmatched. The germline CDR1 and CDR2 sequences are SQVTM and ANQGSEA. This CDR3 has 14 amino acids.

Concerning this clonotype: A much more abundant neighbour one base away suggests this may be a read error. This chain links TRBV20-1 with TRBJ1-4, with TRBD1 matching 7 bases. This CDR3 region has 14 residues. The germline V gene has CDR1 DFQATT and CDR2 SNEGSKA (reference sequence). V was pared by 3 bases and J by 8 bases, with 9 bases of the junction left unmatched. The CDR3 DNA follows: TGCAGTGCTAGTCCGGGACAGCACGCGGAAAAACTGTTTTTT. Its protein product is CSASPGQHAEKLFF.

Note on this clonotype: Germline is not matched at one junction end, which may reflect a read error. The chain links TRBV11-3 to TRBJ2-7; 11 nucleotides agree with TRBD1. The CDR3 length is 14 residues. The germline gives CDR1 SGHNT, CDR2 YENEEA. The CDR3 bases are TGTGCCAGCAGCCCAGGACAGGGGGCGTACGAGCAGTACTTT. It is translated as CASSPGQGAYEQYF.

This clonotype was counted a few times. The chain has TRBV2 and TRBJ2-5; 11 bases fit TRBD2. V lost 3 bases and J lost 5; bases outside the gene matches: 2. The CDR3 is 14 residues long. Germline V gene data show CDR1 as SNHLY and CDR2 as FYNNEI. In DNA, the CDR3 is TGTGCCAGCAGTGAGACTAGCGGGAAGGAGACCCAGTACTTC. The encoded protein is CASSETSGKETQYF.

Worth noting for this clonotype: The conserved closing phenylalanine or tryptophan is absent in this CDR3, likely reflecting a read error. The CDR3 DNA reads as TGCAGCGTTGCCTGGGAGACAGGGGCAGATGCGCAGCATTCT. The encoded protein is CSVAWETGADAQHS. J is TRBJ2-3 and V is TRBV29-1; 8 bases line up with TRBD1. The closer fit of TRBJ1-5 to the DNA end suggests the J call may be wrong. The CDR3 sequence is 14 residues long. The germline V gene encodes CDR1 SQVTM and CDR2 ANQGSEA.

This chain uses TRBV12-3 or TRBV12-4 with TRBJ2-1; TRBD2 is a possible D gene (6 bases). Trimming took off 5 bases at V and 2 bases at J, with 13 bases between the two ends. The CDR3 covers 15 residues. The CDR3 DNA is TGTGCCAGCAGTGCGGGACGGGGTCCCTACAATGAGCAGTTCTTC. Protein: CASSAGRGPYNEQFF.

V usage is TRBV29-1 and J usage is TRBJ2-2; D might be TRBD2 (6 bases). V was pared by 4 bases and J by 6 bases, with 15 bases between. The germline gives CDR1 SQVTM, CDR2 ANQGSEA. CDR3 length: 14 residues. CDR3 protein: CSVASNGSAGELFF. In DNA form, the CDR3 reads TGCAGCGTTGCTTCTAACGGGAGCGCCGGGGAGCTGTTTTTT.

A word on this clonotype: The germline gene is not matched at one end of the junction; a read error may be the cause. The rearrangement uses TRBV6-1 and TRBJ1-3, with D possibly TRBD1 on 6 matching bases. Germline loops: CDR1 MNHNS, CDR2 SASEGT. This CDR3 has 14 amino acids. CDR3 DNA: TGTGCCACCCAAGAGGGGGGCTCTGAAAACACCATATATTTT. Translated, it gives CATQEGGSENTIYF.

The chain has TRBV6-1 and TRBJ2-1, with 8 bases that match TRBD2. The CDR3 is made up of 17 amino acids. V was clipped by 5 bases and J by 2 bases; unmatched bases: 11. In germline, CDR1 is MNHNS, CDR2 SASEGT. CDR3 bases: TGTGCCAGCAGTCCCTCGTGGCGGGAGGTCCCCTACAATGAGCAGTTCTTC. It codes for CASSPSWREVPYNEQFF.

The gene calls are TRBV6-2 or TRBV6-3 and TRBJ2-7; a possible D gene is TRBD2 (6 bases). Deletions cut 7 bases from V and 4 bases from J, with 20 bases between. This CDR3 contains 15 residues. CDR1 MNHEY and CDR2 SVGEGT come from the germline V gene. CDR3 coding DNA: TGTGCCAGCACCTCCCAATTTGCGGGGAAATACGAGCAGTACTTC. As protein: CASTSQFAGKYEQYF.

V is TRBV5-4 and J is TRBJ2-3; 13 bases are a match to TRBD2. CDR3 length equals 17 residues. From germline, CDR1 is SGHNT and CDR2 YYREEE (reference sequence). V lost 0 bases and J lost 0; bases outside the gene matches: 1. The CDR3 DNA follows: TGTGCCAGCAGCTTGGTACTAGCGGGAGGGAGCACAGATACGCAGTATTTT. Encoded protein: CASSLVLAGGSTDTQYF.

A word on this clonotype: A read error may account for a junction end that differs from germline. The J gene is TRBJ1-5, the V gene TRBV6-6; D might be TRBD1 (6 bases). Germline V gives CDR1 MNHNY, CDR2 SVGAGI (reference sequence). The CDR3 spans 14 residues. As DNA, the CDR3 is TGTGCCAGCAGTTATGCCGGGGGCATTCAGCTCCAGCATTTT. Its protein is CASSYAGGIQLQHF.

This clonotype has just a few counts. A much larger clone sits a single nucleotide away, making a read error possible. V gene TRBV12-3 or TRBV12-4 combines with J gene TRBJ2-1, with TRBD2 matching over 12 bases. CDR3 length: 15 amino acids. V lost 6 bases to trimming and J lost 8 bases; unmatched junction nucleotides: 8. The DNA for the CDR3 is TGTGCCAGCAGACCCCGGCTAGCGGGAGGGGATGAGCAGTTCTTC. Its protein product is CASRPRLAGGDEQFF.

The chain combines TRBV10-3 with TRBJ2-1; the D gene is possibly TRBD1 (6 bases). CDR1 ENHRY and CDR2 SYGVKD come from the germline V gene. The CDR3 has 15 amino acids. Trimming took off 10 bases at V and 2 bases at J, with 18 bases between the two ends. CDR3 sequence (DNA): TGTGCCACCAGCTTGCCAGGGGCCCCCTACAATGAGCAGTTCTTC. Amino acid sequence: CATSLPGAPYNEQFF.

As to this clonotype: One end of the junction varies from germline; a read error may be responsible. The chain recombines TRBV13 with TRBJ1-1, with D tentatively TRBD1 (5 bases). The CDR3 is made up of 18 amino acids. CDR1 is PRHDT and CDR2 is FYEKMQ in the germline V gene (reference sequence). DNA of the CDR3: TGTGCCAGCAGGTGGCCCGGGGAACGGGGCAGGAGGAGCACTGAAACTTTCTTT. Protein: CASRWPGERGRRSTETFF.